The 24 T cell receptor beta chains below come from one sample, sequenced in a study of T cell responses to AZD1222 COVID-19 vaccine. TCRdb keeps only in-frame clones here, not all; method: immunoSEQ multiplex PCR. The sample shows roughly 97,000 clones, around nine tenths of them seen only once. Sequencing used peripheral blood, obtained 28 days after the second dose of the MenACWY control vaccine. The origin of the receptors is an adult who received the MenACWY meningococcal vaccine as a control.

The chain links TRBV9 to TRBJ2-3, with unresolved D. CDR1 is SGDLS and CDR2 is YYNGEE in the germline V gene. CDR3 length equals 14 residues. Trimming removed 0 bases from V and 2 bases from J, with 7 bases in between. CDR3 coding DNA: TGTGCCAGCAGCGTAGCGGCGGTCACAGATACGCAGTATTTT. Translating gives CASSVAAVTDTQYF.

The chain uses TRBV10-3 and TRBJ2-3, with TRBD2 matching 11 bases. V trimming: 0 bases; J trimming: 3 bases; junction bases outside the gene matches: 11. The CDR3 is made up of 19 amino acids. CDR1 and CDR2 from the germline V gene are ENHRY and SYGVKD. CDR3 sequence: CAISESRTSGRVITDTQYF. The DNA for the CDR3 is TGTGCCATCAGTGAGTCTAGGACTAGCGGGCGAGTCATAACAGATACGCAGTATTTT.

The CDR3 reads CASSLLGILNTEAFF. In nucleotides, the CDR3 is TGCGCCAGCAGCTTGTTGGGCATTTTGAACACTGAAGCTTTCTTT. The V and J genes are TRBV5-1 and TRBJ1-1; D not resolved. This CDR3 contains 15 residues. CDR1 and CDR2 from the germline V gene are SGHRS and YFSETQ. The germline V and J ends were trimmed by 1 base and 0 bases, with 10 bases remaining between them.

The J gene is TRBJ1-2, the V gene TRBV28; a weak D match, TRBD1 (6 bases). Trimming left V 3 bases short and J 4 bases short, with 15 bases between. The germline gives CDR1 MDHEN, CDR2 SYDVKM. The CDR3 consists of 15 residues. The CDR3 region is CASSFLGARGYGYTF. DNA for the CDR3: TGTGCCAGCAGTTTTTTGGGGGCGCGAGGCTATGGCTACACCTTC.

The chain employs TRBV9 and TRBJ2-7; TRBD1 matches at 9 bases. The V and J ends lost 4 bases and 3 bases, in that order; junction bases with no gene match: 5. The CDR3 extends over 14 amino acids. Germline V CDR1 and CDR2: SGDLS, YYNGEE. The CDR3 sequence is CASSIGTGIYEQYF. DNA of the CDR3: TGTGCCAGCAGCATCGGGACAGGGATCTACGAGCAGTACTTC.

The gene calls are TRBV6-5 and TRBJ1-5; D is undetermined. Trimming pared 5 bases from V and 1 base from J, leaving 9 bases between. This CDR3 has 14 residues. Germline V gene sequence: CDR1 MNHEY, CDR2 SVGAGI. The CDR3 sequence is CASSPDWSNQPQHF. In nucleotides, the CDR3 is TGTGCCAGCAGTCCCGACTGGAGCAATCAGCCCCAGCATTTT.

This clone has just a few counts. The V call is TRBV2, the J call TRBJ2-7; D is possibly TRBD1 (7 bases). V gave up 6 bases and J gave up 5 bases, with 17 bases separating them. The CDR3 has 14 amino acids. Looked up from germline, CDR1 is SNHLY and CDR2 is FYNNEI. CDR3 in amino acids: CASSSVRRGHEQYF. In DNA, the CDR3 is TGTGCCAGCAGCTCAGTCCGGAGGGGGCACGAGCAGTACTTC.

The gene calls are TRBV28 and TRBJ1-2; 9 bases map to TRBD1. The CDR3 is 15 amino acids. Germline CDR1 MDHEN, CDR2 SYDVKM. Unmatched junction bases numbered 3, after V lost 2 bases and J lost 2 bases. Written as DNA, the CDR3 is TGTGCCAGCAGTTTACCCGGACAGGGGAACTATGGCTACACCTTC. Its translation: CASSLPGQGNYGYTF.

This clone has a single count. This rearrangement joins TRBV24-1 to TRBJ2-5, with 10 nucleotides matching TRBD1. V lost 1 base to trimming and J lost 4 bases; unmatched junction nucleotides: 5. This CDR3 is built from 16 residues. Germline CDR1 is KGHDR and CDR2 is SFDVKD. The DNA of the CDR3 is TGTGCCACCAGTGATTTCCCGGGACAGGGGTTAGAGACCCAGTACTTC. This sequence encodes CATSDFPGQGLETQYF.

V usage is TRBV2 and J usage is TRBJ2-2; 11 bases agree with TRBD1. There are 15 residues in the CDR3. Germline loops: CDR1 SNHLY, CDR2 FYNNEI. Trimming cost V 6 bases and J 7 bases; bases outside gene matches: 7. The CDR3 reads CASRDGQGAIGELFF. In nucleotides, the CDR3 is TGTGCCAGCAGAGACGGACAGGGGGCGATCGGGGAGCTGTTTTTT.

The chain combines TRBV5-4 with TRBJ2-1; D is perhaps TRBD2 (5 bases). Germline V gives CDR1 SGHNT, CDR2 YYREEE (reference sequence). This CDR3 region has 15 residues. Between the trimmed V and J ends, which lost 2 bases and 6 bases, there was a span of 15 bases. The CDR3 sequence is CASSLPGQEANEQFF. CDR3 nucleotide sequence: TGTGCCAGCAGCTTACCGGGTCAGGAGGCCAATGAGCAGTTCTTC.

The J gene is TRBJ1-2, the V gene TRBV6-5, with 7 bases lining up with TRBD1. Germline assignment: CDR1 MNHEY and CDR2 SVGAGI. The CDR3 length is 12 residues. Trimming removed 7 bases from V and 7 bases from J; junction bases left unmatched: 6. The CDR3 region is CASKSGGIGYTF. The CDR3 DNA follows: TGTGCCAGCAAGTCAGGGGGTATTGGCTACACCTTC.

This sequence joins TRBV5-6 and TRBJ1-1, with a tentative D call TRBD1 (5 bases). This CDR3 spans 16 amino acids. V was cut by 3 bases and J by 0 bases, with 15 bases left in between. CDR1 SGHDT and CDR2 YYEEEE come from the germline V gene. The CDR3 protein is CASSSRDGVMNTEAFF. Written as DNA, the CDR3 is TGTGCCAGCAGCTCCCGGGACGGAGTTATGAACACTGAAGCTTTCTTT. The full variable domain, with the rest looked up from reference TRBV5-6 and TRBJ1-1, is DAGVTQSPTHLIKTRGQQVTLRCSPKSGHDTVSWYQQALGQGPQFIFQYYEEEERQRGNFPDRFSGHQFPNYSSELNVNALLLGDSALYLCASSSRDGVMNTEAFFGQGTRLTVV.

This chain links TRBV11-2 with TRBJ2-3; TRBD2 might be the D (7 bases). The CDR3 is 15 residues long. The V and J ends lost 6 bases and 2 bases respectively, with 15 bases between them. Looked up from germline, CDR1 is SGHAT and CDR2 is FQNNGV. As DNA, the CDR3 is TGTGCCAGCAGGGGGGGGCAAACCCACACAGATACGCAGTATTTT. Translation: CASRGGQTHTDTQYF.

This chain uses TRBV6-4 with TRBJ2-6, with D tentatively TRBD1 (6 bases). Trimming stripped 5 bases from V and 2 bases from J, with 10 bases between. CDR1 is MRHNA and CDR2 is SNTAGT in the germline V gene. This CDR3 has 15 amino acids. The CDR3 bases are TGTGCCAGCAGTCAGGACAGCGCTGGGGCCAACGTCCTGACTTTC. Translating it yields CASSQDSAGANVLTF.

This clone showed up just a few times. This chain joins TRBV11-3 and TRBJ2-3, with TRBD2 matching 9 bases. The CDR3 is made up of 14 amino acids. CDR1 is SGHNT, CDR2 YENEEA, per germline. V gave up 1 base and J gave up 7 bases; unmatched junction bases: 3. The CDR3 DNA reads as TGTGCCAGCAGCTTAGGCGGGGGGGCGAATACGCAGTATTTT. Translation gives CASSLGGGANTQYF.

V usage is TRBV5-1 and J usage is TRBJ2-3; tentatively, D is TRBD1 or TRBD2 (5 bases each). Trimming removed 4 bases from V and 0 bases from J, with 12 bases in between. The CDR3 has 15 residues. The germline CDR1 and CDR2 sequences are SGHRS and YFSETQ. The CDR3 protein is CASSQGRLSTDTQYF. The CDR3, as DNA: TGCGCCAGCAGCCAGGGACGCCTAAGCACAGATACGCAGTATTTT.

V usage is TRBV18 and J usage is TRBJ2-1; D not resolved. CDR1 and CDR2 from the germline V gene are KGHSH and LQKENI. Trimming removed 2 bases at V and 3 bases at J, with 5 bases between. CDR3 length: 13 amino acids. CDR3 DNA: TGTGCCAGCTCACCAGGGGTCTACAATGAGCAGTTCTTC. Amino acids: CASSPGVYNEQFF.

The chain uses TRBV19 and TRBJ1-1, with 7 bases that match TRBD1. The germline V gene has CDR1 LNHDA and CDR2 SQIVND (reference sequence). J lost 3 bases, V lost 7 bases, and 5 bases had no gene match. CDR3 length: 13 amino acids. CDR3 DNA: TGTGCCAGTAACCCAGGGGGGTACACTGAAGCTTTCTTT. Its protein is CASNPGGYTEAFF.

V and J are TRBV19 and TRBJ2-2; either TRBD1 or TRBD2 may supply D (7 bases each). Germline CDR1 LNHDA, CDR2 SQIVND (reference sequence). This CDR3 region has 15 residues. V lost 6 bases and J lost 2, with 13 bases in between. In DNA, the CDR3 is TGTGCCAGTAGAGCGGGGACAGCAAACACCGGGGAGCTGTTTTTT. This gives the protein CASRAGTANTGELFF.

The chain joins TRBV2 to TRBJ1-5, with 8 bases matching TRBD1. The CDR3 sequence is 13 residues long. Germline V gene data show CDR1 as SNHLY and CDR2 as FYNNEI. The trim removed 8 bases at V and 3 bases at J, leaving 3 bases unmatched. The CDR3 DNA reads as TGTGCCAGCGGACAGGGTATCAATCAGCCCCAGCATTTT. Protein: CASGQGINQPQHF.

Note on this clone: At one end the junction does not follow the germline gene, possibly because of a read error. The rearrangement uses TRBV7-9 and TRBJ2-7, with no clear D. Germline values: CDR1 SEHNR, CDR2 FQNEAQ (reference sequence). The CDR3 contains 11 residues. The CDR3 DNA reads TGTGCCAGCAGCTTAGGCTCCAAGCACTACTTC. It specifies CASSLGSKHYF.

The chain combines TRBV4-3 with TRBJ2-3; 7 bases align to TRBD1. Germline V lookup: CDR1 LGHNA, CDR2 YSLEER. The CDR3 consists of 19 residues. V shed 0 bases, J shed 1 base, and the junction held 13 bases outside the gene matches. CDR3 nucleotide sequence: TGCGCCAGCAGCCAAGATTTTTCTCGGACAGGTGGTGGCACAGATACGCAGTATTTT. Protein sequence: CASSQDFSRTGGGTDTQYF.

V usage is TRBV7-9 and J usage is TRBJ1-2; D is unresolved. The CDR3 runs 15 residues. The V gene's germline CDR1 is SEHNR and CDR2 FQNEAQ (reference sequence). Trimming left V 5 bases short and J 0 bases short, with 13 bases between. The CDR3 loop is CASSPPPTTNYGYTF. The CDR3 DNA is TGTGCCAGCAGCCCACCTCCGACAACTAACTATGGCTACACCTTC.